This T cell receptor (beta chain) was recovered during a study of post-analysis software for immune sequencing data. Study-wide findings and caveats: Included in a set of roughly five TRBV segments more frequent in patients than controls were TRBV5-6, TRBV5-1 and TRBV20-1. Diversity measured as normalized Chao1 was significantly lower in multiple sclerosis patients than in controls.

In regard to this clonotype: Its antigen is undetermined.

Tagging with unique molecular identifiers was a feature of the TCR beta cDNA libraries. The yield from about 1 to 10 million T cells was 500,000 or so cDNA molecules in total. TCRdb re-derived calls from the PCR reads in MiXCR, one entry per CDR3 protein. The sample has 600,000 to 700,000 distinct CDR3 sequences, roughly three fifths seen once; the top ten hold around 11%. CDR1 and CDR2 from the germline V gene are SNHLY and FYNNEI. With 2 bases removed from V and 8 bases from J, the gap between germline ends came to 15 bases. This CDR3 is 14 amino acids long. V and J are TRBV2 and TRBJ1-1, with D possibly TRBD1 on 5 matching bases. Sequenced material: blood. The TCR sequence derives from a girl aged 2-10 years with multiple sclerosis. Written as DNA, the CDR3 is TGTGCCAGCAGTGAAAGGCGGGACGGCGTCGAAGCTTTCTTT. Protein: CASSERRDGVEAFF.